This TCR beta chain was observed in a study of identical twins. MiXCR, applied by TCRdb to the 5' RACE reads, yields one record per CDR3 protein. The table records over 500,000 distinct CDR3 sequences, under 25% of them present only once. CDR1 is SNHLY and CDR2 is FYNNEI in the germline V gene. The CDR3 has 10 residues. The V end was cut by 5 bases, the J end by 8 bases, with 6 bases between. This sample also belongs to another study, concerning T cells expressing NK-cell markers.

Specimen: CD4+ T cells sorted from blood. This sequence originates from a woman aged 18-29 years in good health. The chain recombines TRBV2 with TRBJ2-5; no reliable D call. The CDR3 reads CASSWSTQYF. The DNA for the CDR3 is TGTGCCAGCAGTTGGAGCACCCAGTACTTC. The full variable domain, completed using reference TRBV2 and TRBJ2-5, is EPEVTQTPSHQVTQMGQEVILRCVPISNHLYFYWYRQILGQKVEFLVSFYNNEISEKSEIFDDQFSVERPDGSNFTLKIRSTKLEDSAMYFCASSWSTQYFGPGTRLLVL.